The 32 T cell receptor beta chains presented below share a single source sample, sequenced in a study of T cells in Graves' hyperthyroidism and ophthalmopathy. The CDR3 regions of TCR beta were amplified from RNA transcripts. When the TCR CDR3 underwent first-round RT-PCR, the HTBI primer set was used. A single record per CDR3 protein comes from TCRdb applying MiXCR to the multiplex PCR reads. This sample yields hundreds of thousands of distinct CDR3 sequences, of which around 15% are seen a single time; 10% belongs to the top ten. The sample taken for sequencing was blood. The receptors were gathered from a woman under 30 with Graves' hyperthyroidism.

This rearrangement joins TRBV27 to TRBJ2-1; weak D call: TRBD2 (5 bases). Per the germline V gene, CDR1 is MNHEY and CDR2 is SMNVEV (reference sequence). CDR3 length equals 16 residues. V dropped 5 bases and J dropped 0 bases, with 14 bases sitting between them. CDR3 in DNA: TGTGCCAGCAGTCCCCGCATAGCGAGCTCCTACAATGAGCAGTTCTTC. Protein: CASSPRIASSYNEQFF.

There are a few counts of this clonotype. CDR3 sequence reads: CASSPLGGSTEAFF. DNA for the CDR3: TGTGCCAGCTCACCTTTAGGGGGGAGCACTGAAGCTTTCTTT. The chain is built from TRBV18 and TRBJ1-1; tentatively, D is TRBD1 (6 bases). V shed 3 bases and J shed 4 bases, with 12 bases lying between them. This CDR3 comprises 14 residues. Germline V gene sequence: CDR1 KGHSH, CDR2 LQKENI.

This clonotype was detected many times. The chain has TRBV28 and TRBJ2-1; the D gene could be TRBD1 or TRBD2 (5 bases each). From germline, CDR1 is MDHEN and CDR2 SYDVKM. V shed 5 bases and J shed 12 bases, with 17 bases lying between them. The CDR3 extends over 13 amino acids. The CDR3 DNA sequence: TGTGCCAGCAGTCCTTGGGACCTCTCTGGGCAGTTCTTC. Translation gives CASSPWDLSGQFF.

The chain joins TRBV4-2 to TRBJ1-4, with 9 bases fitting TRBD1. Losses at the gene ends were 2 bases for V and 7 bases for J; bases not matched to a gene: 5. The CDR3 contains 15 residues. Germline values: CDR1 LGHNA, CDR2 YNFKEQ. Here the CDR3 reads CASSQFLDRGEKLFF. The DNA of the CDR3 is TGTGCCAGCAGCCAATTTTTGGACAGGGGTGAAAAACTGTTTTTT.

The chain employs TRBV15 and TRBJ2-5; 8 nucleotides agree with TRBD1. The V and J ends lost 2 bases and 4 bases, in that order; junction bases with no gene match: 3. The CDR3 totals 14 residues. Germline V gives CDR1 LNHNV, CDR2 YYDKDF (reference sequence). This CDR3 is CATSRNRGSETQYF. As DNA, the CDR3 is TGTGCCACCAGCAGAAACAGGGGGTCAGAGACCCAGTACTTC.

About this clonotype: A much bigger clone sits one base away, suggesting this may be a read error. J is TRBJ2-1 and V is TRBV7-2, with 8 bases identical to TRBD2. In germline, CDR1 is SGHTA, CDR2 FQGNSA. This CDR3 contains 15 residues. Written as DNA, the CDR3 is TGTGCCAGCAGCTACCGGACTAGCTCCTGCAATGAGCAGTTCTTC. It is translated as CASSYRTSSCNEQFF.

This clonotype was detected ten times or more. The chain couples TRBV7-3 to TRBJ2-2, with D possibly TRBD2 on 6 matching bases. The V gene lost 10 bases and the J gene lost 0 bases, with 12 bases spanning the gap. The germline CDR1 and CDR2 sequences are SGHTA and FQGTGA. CDR3 length equals 14 residues. CDR3 DNA sequence: TGTGCCACCCGGGAGTTCCCGAACACCGGGGAGCTGTTTTTT. Translation: CATREFPNTGELFF. Drawing the rest from reference TRBV7-3 and TRBJ2-2, the complete variable domain is GAGVSQTPSNKVTEKGKYVELRCDPISGHTALYWYRQSLGQGPEFLIYFQGTGAADDSGLPNDRFFAVRPEGSVSTLKIQRTERGDSAVYLCATREFPNTGELFFGEGSRLTVL.

The table lists this clonotype with many counts. J is TRBJ2-7 and V is TRBV30; D unclear. This CDR3 comprises 15 residues. Per the germline V gene, CDR1 is GTSNPN and CDR2 is SVGIG (reference sequence). V shed 0 bases and J shed 0 bases, with 12 bases lying between them. The CDR3 nucleotides are TGTGCCTGGAGTGTACGTACTGTAAGCTCCTACGAGCAGTACTTC. It translates to CAWSVRTVSSYEQYF.

This clonotype turned up a few times. Mismatch with germline at one junction end may stem from a read error. This chain connects TRBV20-1 to TRBJ2-2; possibly TRBD2 for D (6 bases). Germline V gene sequence: CDR1 DFQATT, CDR2 SNEGSKA (reference sequence). This CDR3 is built from 13 residues. CDR3 sequence reads: CSASNPNTGGLFF. In DNA, the CDR3 is TGCAGTGCTAGTAACCCGAACACCGGGGGGCTGTTTTTT.

The rearrangement uses TRBV7-8 and TRBJ1-5; no reliable D call. Deletions cut 2 bases from V and 10 bases from J, with 15 bases between. Germline V gene lookup returns CDR1 SGHVS and CDR2 FQNEAQ. This CDR3 contains 14 residues. CDR3 DNA: TGTGCCAGCAGCTTACACCCAGGCCCCGGACCCCAGCATTTT. Translation: CASSLHPGPGPQHF.

This clonotype has just a few counts. This chain links TRBV5-1 with TRBJ2-7; 12 nucleotides match TRBD1. Germline loops: CDR1 SGHRS, CDR2 YFSETQ. Unmatched junction bases numbered 5, after V lost 0 bases and J lost 7 bases. This CDR3 spans 15 amino acids. The CDR3 sequence: CASSLEGQGAREQYF. Written as DNA, the CDR3 is TGCGCCAGCAGCTTGGAGGGACAGGGGGCACGGGAGCAGTACTTC.

This clonotype was detected many times. The J gene is TRBJ1-1, the V gene TRBV27; D is unclear. The CDR3 sequence is 15 residues long. From germline, CDR1 is MNHEY and CDR2 SMNVEV (reference sequence). The germline V and J ends were trimmed by 0 bases and 1 base, with 9 bases remaining between them. The CDR3 DNA reads as TGTGCCAGCAGTTTATCGTTTCCCTGGAACACTGAAGCTTTCTTT. Amino acids: CASSLSFPWNTEAFF.

This clonotype was picked up many times. The chain joins TRBV7-9 to TRBJ1-5; 8 positions agree with TRBD1. Germline V gives CDR1 SEHNR, CDR2 FQNEAQ (reference sequence). This CDR3 has 14 amino acids. The J segment lost 6 bases and the V segment lost 1 base, leaving 2 bases of the junction unmatched. CDR3 in amino acids: CASSLEGTGQPQHF. Written as DNA, the CDR3 is TGTGCCAGCAGCTTAGAAGGGACAGGTCAGCCCCAGCATTTT.

This clonotype was seen ten or more times. The chain joins TRBV5-1 to TRBJ2-3, with 8 positions matching TRBD2. V shed 1 base and J 4 bases; nucleotides not matched to a gene: 5. The CDR3 covers 15 residues. Germline CDR1 reads SGHRS; CDR2 reads YFSETQ. CDR3 sequence (DNA): TGCGCCAGCAGCTTGCGAAGCGGGAGTGCAGATACGCAGTATTTT. This gives the protein CASSLRSGSADTQYF.

This clonotype occurred a few times. The chain employs TRBV9 and TRBJ1-2; D unclear. In germline, CDR1 is SGDLS, CDR2 YYNGEE. CDR3 length equals 16 residues. The V and J ends lost 0 bases and 4 bases respectively, with 16 bases between them. The CDR3 DNA reads TGTGCCAGCAGCGTAGCCCGCGAGGAGGTGGGCTATGGCTACACCTTC. This encodes CASSVAREEVGYGYTF.

This clonotype was seen more than once but under ten times. The chain uses TRBV15 and TRBJ2-7; no reliable D call. The CDR3 totals 13 residues. Trimming cost V 0 bases and J 3 bases, with 6 bases left between them. Germline CDR1 is LNHNV and CDR2 is YYDKDF (reference sequence). In DNA, the CDR3 is TGTGCCACCAGCAGAGACAGCGACTACGAGCAGTACTTC. It codes for CATSRDSDYEQYF.

This clonotype was seen more than once but under ten times. The chain employs TRBV6-2 or TRBV6-3 and TRBJ2-7; D gene ambiguous. The CDR3 is 14 amino acids. Germline-derived CDR1 and CDR2 are MNHEY and SVGEGT. The V end lost 0 bases, the J end lost 5 bases, and 11 bases lay between the germline ends. CDR3 in DNA: TGTGCCAGCAGTTACTCCCAAAGCCAGGACGAGCAGTACTTC. It is translated as CASSYSQSQDEQYF.

This clonotype was detected many times. This rearrangement joins TRBV7-2 to TRBJ2-3, with D possibly matching TRBD1 (7 bases). Germline V gene data show CDR1 as SGHTA and CDR2 as FQGNSA. The CDR3 loop spans 14 amino acids. V was shortened by 9 bases and J by 0 bases, with 13 bases between the two germline ends. CDR3 in DNA: TGTGCCAGTCAGGGGGGACAGAGCACAGATACGCAGTATTTT. This gives the protein CASQGGQSTDTQYF.

This clonotype was observed a handful of times. An end of the junction differs from the germline gene, which may be a read error. The chain has TRBV28 and TRBJ1-3, with no clear D. Germline V gene sequence: CDR1 MDHEN, CDR2 SYDVKM. There are 16 residues in the CDR3. The DNA of the CDR3 is TGTGCTAGCAGTACCCTCGAAGCGGGGAACGGAAACACCATATATTTT. Its translation is CASSTLEAGNGNTIYF.

This clonotype was seen a few times. In nucleotides, the CDR3 is TGTGCCAGCAGTAACTATGAGACCGCGGTGGTAGCTTTCTTT. Translation gives CASSNYETAVVAFF. The J gene is TRBJ1-1, the V gene TRBV6-1, with no clear D. Germline V lookup: CDR1 MNHNS, CDR2 SASEGT. V dropped 5 bases and J dropped 10 bases, with 20 bases sitting between them. This CDR3 has 14 residues.

This clonotype was seen at least ten times. This chain links TRBV28 with TRBJ1-5; a weak D match, TRBD1 (5 bases). V gave up 10 bases and J gave up 7 bases, with 17 bases separating them. The CDR3 spans 13 residues. CDR1 and CDR2 (germline): MDHEN, SYDVKM. CDR3 in DNA: TGTGCCACCAGCATGGGGGTAGGACAGCCCCAGCATTTT. Translating gives CATSMGVGQPQHF.

This clonotype was picked up many times. The chain is built from TRBV20-1 and TRBJ1-6; D not certain. V dropped 3 bases and J dropped 7 bases, with 7 bases sitting between them. The germline V gene has CDR1 DFQATT and CDR2 SNEGSKA (reference sequence). CDR3 length equals 12 residues. The CDR3 loop reads CSASVGNSPLHF. The CDR3 region has the DNA TGCAGTGCTAGCGTCGGGAATTCACCCCTCCACTTT.

This clonotype was picked up a small number of times. This chain joins TRBV29-1 and TRBJ2-7, with D perhaps TRBD1 or TRBD2 (5 bases each). Germline CDR1 reads SQVTM; CDR2 reads ANQGSEA. There are 13 residues in the CDR3. Trimming cost V 6 bases and J 3 bases, with 15 bases left between them. In DNA form, the CDR3 reads TGCAGCGTGGCAGGGACCTTTCTCTACGAGCAGTACTTC. It encodes CSVAGTFLYEQYF.

In this sample, this clonotype turned up many times. The chain combines TRBV28 with TRBJ1-1; D uncertain. This CDR3 has 15 amino acids. Trimming removed 7 bases at V and 0 bases at J, with 15 bases between. Germline V gene data show CDR1 as MDHEN and CDR2 as SYDVKM. DNA of the CDR3: TGTGCCAGCAAAGCAGGTACAATGCTGAACACTGAAGCTTTCTTT. Protein product: CASKAGTMLNTEAFF.

The chain has TRBV7-9 and TRBJ1-2; D not certain. Germline CDR1 SEHNR, CDR2 FQNEAQ (reference sequence). This CDR3 contains 14 residues. Trimming removed 5 bases from V and 4 bases from J, with 14 bases in between. DNA for the CDR3: TGTGCCAGCAGCCCAAAACAGTCGGGCTATGGCTACACCTTC. It codes for CASSPKQSGYGYTF.

This rearrangement joins TRBV9 to TRBJ2-7; possibly TRBD1 for D (6 bases). From germline, CDR1 is SGDLS and CDR2 YYNGEE. CDR3 size: 15 residues. V was pared by 0 bases and J by 5 bases, with 15 bases between. The DNA of the CDR3 is TGTGCCAGCAGCGTAGGTCCCAGGGGAACCCACGAGCAGTACTTC. It specifies CASSVGPRGTHEQYF. Using reference TRBV9 and TRBJ2-7 for the parts outside the CDR3, the full variable domain is DSGVTQTPKHLITATGQRVTLRCSPRSGDLSVYWYQQSLDQGLQFLIQYYNGEERAKGNILERFSAQQFPDLHSELNLSSLELGDSALYFCASSVGPRGTHEQYFGPGTRLTVT.

The CDR3 nucleotides are TGTGCCAGCAGCCGACCCGTTAGCGGAAGCTCCTACGAGCAGTACTTC. Translation: CASSRPVSGSSYEQYF. The gene calls are TRBV7-9 and TRBJ2-7; D may be TRBD2 (6 bases). With 5 bases removed from V and 0 bases from J, the gap between germline ends came to 17 bases. This CDR3 region has 16 residues. Per germline, CDR1 SEHNR and CDR2 FQNEAQ (reference sequence).

In its sample, this clonotype was seen a few times. The chain couples TRBV11-2 to TRBJ2-2; 8 bases align to TRBD1. The CDR3 consists of 16 residues. Germline V lookup: CDR1 SGHAT, CDR2 FQNNGV. V was pared by 4 bases and J by 4 bases, with 8 bases of the junction left unmatched. Written as DNA, the CDR3 is TGTGCCAGCAGCTCTCCGACAGGGGAAACCACCGGGGAGCTGTTTTTT. Protein product: CASSSPTGETTGELFF.

This clonotype has ten or more counts. The chain joins TRBV12-3 or TRBV12-4 to TRBJ1-1; tentatively, D is TRBD1 (6 bases). The CDR3 sequence is 13 residues long. V lost 7 bases and J lost 4, with 13 bases in between. In DNA, the CDR3 is TGTGCCAGCACCCTACAGGGCATCACTGAAGCTTTCTTT. Its translation is CASTLQGITEAFF.

This clonotype was counted ten times or more. The gene calls are TRBV27 and TRBJ2-7; 8 bases fit TRBD1. This CDR3 has 15 amino acids. V was clipped by 4 bases and J by 2 bases; unmatched bases: 7. Germline CDR1 MNHEY, CDR2 SMNVEV (reference sequence). CDR3 residues: CASSSGQGIPYEQYF. The CDR3, as DNA: TGTGCCAGCAGTTCCGGACAGGGCATTCCCTACGAGCAGTACTTC.

The rearrangement links TRBV5-5 to TRBJ2-3, with D tentatively TRBD1 or TRBD2 (5 bases each). Germline lookup yields CDR1 SGHKS and CDR2 YYEKEE (reference sequence). This CDR3 region has 17 residues. The V end lost 2 bases, the J end lost 4 bases, and 20 bases lay between the germline ends. CDR3 residues: CASSFGPWGKSADTQYF. For the CDR3, the DNA is TGTGCCAGCAGCTTTGGGCCGTGGGGGAAATCTGCAGATACGCAGTATTTT.

This clonotype was observed at least ten times. The gene calls are TRBV11-2 and TRBJ1-2; D unclear. This CDR3 is built from 14 residues. Germline V lookup: CDR1 SGHAT, CDR2 FQNNGV. The V end lost 6 bases, the J end lost 7 bases, and 18 bases lay between the germline ends. The CDR3 nucleotides read TGTGCCAGCAGAACCACCTTTGGCCAGAGTGGCTACACCTTC. Translated: CASRTTFGQSGYTF.